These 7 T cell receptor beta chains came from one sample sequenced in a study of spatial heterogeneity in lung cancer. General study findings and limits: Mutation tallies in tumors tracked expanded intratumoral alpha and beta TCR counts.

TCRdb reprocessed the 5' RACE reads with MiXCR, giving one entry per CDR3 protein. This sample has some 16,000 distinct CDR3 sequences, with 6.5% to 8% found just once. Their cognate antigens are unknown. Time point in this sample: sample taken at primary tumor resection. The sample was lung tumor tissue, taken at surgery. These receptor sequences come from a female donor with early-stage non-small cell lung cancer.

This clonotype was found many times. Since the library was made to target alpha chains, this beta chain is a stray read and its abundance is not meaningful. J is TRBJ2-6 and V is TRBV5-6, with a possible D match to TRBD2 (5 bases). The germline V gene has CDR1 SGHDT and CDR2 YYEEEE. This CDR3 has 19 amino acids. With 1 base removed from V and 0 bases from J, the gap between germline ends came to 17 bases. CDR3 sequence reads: CASSLIKRTEVSGANVLTF. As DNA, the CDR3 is TGTGCCAGCAGCTTGATCAAAAGGACGGAGGTCTCTGGGGCCAACGTCCTGACTTTC.

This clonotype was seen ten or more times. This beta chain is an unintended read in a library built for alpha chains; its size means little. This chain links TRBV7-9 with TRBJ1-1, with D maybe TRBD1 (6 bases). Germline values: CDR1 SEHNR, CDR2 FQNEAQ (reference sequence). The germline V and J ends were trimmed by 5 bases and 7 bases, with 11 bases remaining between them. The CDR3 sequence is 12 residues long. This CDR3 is CASSRGAGEAFF. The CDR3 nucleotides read TGTGCCAGCAGCCGGGGGGCCGGTGAAGCTTTCTTT.

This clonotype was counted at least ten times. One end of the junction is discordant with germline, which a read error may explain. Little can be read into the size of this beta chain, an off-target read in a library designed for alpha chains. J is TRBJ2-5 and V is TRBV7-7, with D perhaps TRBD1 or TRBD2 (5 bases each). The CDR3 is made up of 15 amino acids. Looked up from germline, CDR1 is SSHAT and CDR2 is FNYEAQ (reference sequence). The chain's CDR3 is CASSPGTGPQETQYF. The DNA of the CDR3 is TGTGCTAGCAGTCCCGGGACCGGGCCCCAAGAGACCCAGTACTTC.

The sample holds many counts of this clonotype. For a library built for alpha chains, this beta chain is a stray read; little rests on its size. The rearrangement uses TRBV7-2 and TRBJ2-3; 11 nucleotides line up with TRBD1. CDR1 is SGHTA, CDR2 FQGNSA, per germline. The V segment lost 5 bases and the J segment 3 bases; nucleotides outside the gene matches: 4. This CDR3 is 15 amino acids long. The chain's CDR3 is CASSLGQGATDTQYF. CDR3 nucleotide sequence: TGTGCCAGCAGCCTCGGACAGGGGGCGACAGATACGCAGTATTTT.

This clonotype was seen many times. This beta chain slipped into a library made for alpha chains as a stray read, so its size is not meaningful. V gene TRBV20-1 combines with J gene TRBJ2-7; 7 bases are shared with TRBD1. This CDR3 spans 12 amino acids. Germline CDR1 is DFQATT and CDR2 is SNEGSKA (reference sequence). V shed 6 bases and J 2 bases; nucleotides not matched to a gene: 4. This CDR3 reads CSAGTDTYEQYF. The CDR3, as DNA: TGCAGTGCCGGGACAGATACCTACGAGCAGTACTTC.

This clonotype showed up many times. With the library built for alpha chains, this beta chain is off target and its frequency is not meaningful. The chain's CDR3 is CSVLGGQRTDTQYF. CDR3 sequence (DNA): TGCAGCGTACTGGGGGGGCAGAGAACAGATACGCAGTATTTT. The rearrangement joins TRBV29-1 to TRBJ2-3, with a possible D match to TRBD2 (7 bases). Germline loops: CDR1 SQVTM, CDR2 ANQGSEA. Trimming shortened V by 6 bases and J by 3 bases, and 16 bases separated the two germline ends. The CDR3 extends over 14 amino acids.

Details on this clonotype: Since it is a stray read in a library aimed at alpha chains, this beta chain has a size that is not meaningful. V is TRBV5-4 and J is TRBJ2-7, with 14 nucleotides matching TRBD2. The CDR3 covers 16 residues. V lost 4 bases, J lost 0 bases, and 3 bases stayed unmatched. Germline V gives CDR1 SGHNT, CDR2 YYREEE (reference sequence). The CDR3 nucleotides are TGTGCCAGCAGCCCGGGACTAGCGGGGGTCTCCTACGAGCAGTACTTC. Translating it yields CASSPGLAGVSYEQYF.